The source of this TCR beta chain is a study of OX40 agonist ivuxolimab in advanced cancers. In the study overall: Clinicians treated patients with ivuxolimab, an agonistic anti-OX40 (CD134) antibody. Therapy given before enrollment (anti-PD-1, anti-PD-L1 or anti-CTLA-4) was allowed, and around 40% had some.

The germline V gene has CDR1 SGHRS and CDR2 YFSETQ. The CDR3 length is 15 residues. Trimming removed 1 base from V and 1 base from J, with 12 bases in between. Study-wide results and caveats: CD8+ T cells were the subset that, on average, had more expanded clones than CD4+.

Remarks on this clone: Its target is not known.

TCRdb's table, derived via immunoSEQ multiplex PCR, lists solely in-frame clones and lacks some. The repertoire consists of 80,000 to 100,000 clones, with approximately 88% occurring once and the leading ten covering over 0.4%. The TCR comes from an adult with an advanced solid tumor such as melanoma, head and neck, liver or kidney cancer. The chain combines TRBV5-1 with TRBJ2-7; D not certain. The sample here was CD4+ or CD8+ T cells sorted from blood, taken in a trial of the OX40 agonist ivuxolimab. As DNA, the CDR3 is TGCGCCAGCAGCTTGAACCGGTTCCGGTCCTACGAGCAGTACTTC. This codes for CASSLNRFRSYEQYF.